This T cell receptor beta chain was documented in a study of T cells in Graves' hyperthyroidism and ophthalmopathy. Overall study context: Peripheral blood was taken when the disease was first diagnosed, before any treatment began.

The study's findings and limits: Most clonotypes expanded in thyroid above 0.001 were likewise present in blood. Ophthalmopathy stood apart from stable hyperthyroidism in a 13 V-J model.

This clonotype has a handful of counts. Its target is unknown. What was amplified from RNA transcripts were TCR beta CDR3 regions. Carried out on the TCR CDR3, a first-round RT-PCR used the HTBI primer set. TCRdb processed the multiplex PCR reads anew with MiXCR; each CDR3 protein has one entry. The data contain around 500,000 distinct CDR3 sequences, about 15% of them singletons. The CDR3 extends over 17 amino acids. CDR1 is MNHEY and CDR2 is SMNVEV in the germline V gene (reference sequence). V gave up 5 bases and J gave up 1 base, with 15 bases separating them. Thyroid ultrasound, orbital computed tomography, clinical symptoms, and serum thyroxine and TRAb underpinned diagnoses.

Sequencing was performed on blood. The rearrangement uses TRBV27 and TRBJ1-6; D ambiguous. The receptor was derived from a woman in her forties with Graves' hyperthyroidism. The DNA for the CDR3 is TGTGCCAGCAGTCCGGGCCGGACCAGTTCCTATAATTCACCCCTCCACTTT. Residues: CASSPGRTSSYNSPLHF.